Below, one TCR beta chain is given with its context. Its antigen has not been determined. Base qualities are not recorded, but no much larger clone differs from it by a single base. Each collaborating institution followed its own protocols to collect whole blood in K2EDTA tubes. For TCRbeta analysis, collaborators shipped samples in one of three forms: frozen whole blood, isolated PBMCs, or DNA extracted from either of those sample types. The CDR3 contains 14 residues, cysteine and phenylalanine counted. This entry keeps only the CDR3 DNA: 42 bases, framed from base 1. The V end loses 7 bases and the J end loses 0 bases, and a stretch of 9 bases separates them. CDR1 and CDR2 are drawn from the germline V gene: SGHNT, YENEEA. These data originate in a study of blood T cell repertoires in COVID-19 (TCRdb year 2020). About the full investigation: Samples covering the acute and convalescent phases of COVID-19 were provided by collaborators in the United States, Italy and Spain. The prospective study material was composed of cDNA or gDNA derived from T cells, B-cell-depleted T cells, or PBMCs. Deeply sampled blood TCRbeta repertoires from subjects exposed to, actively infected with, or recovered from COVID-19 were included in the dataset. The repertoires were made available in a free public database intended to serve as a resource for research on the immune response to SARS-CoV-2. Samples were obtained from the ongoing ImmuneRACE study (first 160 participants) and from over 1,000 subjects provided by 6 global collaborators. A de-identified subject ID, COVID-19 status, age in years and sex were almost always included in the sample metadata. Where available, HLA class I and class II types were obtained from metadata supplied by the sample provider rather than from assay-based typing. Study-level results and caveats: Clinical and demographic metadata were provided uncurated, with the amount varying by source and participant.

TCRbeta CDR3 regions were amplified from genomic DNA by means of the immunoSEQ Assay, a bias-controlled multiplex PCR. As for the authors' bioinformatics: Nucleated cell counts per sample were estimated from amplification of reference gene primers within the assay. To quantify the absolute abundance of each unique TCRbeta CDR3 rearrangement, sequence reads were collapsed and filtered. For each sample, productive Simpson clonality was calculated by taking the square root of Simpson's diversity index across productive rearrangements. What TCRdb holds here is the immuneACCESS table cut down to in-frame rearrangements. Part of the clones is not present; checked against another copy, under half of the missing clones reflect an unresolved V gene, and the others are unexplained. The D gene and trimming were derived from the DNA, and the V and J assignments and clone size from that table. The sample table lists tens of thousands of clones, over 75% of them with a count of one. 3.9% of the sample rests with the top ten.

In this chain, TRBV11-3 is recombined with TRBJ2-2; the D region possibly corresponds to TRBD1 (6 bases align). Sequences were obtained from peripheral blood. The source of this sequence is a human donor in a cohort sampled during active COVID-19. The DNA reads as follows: TGTGCCAGCACCTGGGACACGAACACCGGGGAGCTGTTTTTT. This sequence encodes CASTWDTNTGELFF.